The 9 T cell receptor beta chains given below trace back to one sample, sequenced in a study of T cells after yellow fever vaccination. In TCRdb, the 5' RACE reads were re-called with MiXCR into one record per CDR3 protein. The table lists roughly 500,000 distinct CDR3 sequences, under 25% of them singletons. The source material was PBMCs, sampled 15 days after the yellow fever booster vaccination. The receptor set was obtained from a man aged 25 to 40 who received the YFV17D yellow fever vaccine.

The chain employs TRBV5-1 and TRBJ2-5; D not certain. The germline CDR1 and CDR2 sequences are SGHRS and YFSETQ. The V end lost 0 bases, the J end lost 5 bases, and 11 bases lay between the germline ends. The CDR3 contains 14 residues. CDR3 region: CASSLGPAPETQYF. CDR3 sequence (DNA): TGCGCCAGCAGCTTGGGTCCGGCCCCGGAGACCCAGTACTTC. Filled out from reference TRBV5-1 and TRBJ2-5, the complete variable domain reads KAGVTQTPRYLIKTRGQQVTLSCSPISGHRSVSWYQQTPGQGLQFLFEYFSETQRNKGNFPGRFSGRQFSNSRSEMNVSTLELGDSALYLCASSLGPAPETQYFGPGTRLLVL.

V gene TRBV6-1 combines with J gene TRBJ2-3; tentatively, D is TRBD2 (6 bases). Deletions cut 7 bases from V and 14 bases from J, with 31 bases between. Germline-derived CDR1 and CDR2 are MNHNS and SASEGT. The CDR3 consists of 16 residues. This chain's CDR3 is CASKPGAAVLRGSSYF. The CDR3 DNA reads as TGTGCCAGCAAGCCCGGCGCAGCGGTGTTACGGGGGAGCTCGTATTTT.

The rearrangement joins TRBV28 to TRBJ1-6; D is perhaps TRBD1 (5 bases). This CDR3 has 16 amino acids. Germline CDR1 is MDHEN and CDR2 is SYDVKM. V lost 6 bases, J lost 0 bases, and 12 bases lay in between. This CDR3 is CASSRSGTSYNSPLHF. The DNA of the CDR3 is TGTGCCAGCAGCAGGTCGGGGACCTCCTATAATTCACCCCTCCACTTT.

This clonotype has only a few counts. The genes are TRBV20-1 and TRBJ2-2, with D possibly being TRBD2 (6 bases). Between the trimmed V and J ends, which lost 6 bases and 5 bases, there was a span of 7 bases. From germline, CDR1 is DFQATT and CDR2 SNEGSKA (reference sequence). The CDR3 spans 11 residues. The CDR3 coding sequence is TGCAGTGCCGGGAGAACCGGGGAGCTGTTTTTT. Translation: CSAGRTGELFF.

This clonotype occurred a few times. The J gene is TRBJ2-5, the V gene TRBV27, with TRBD1 matching 10 bases. V was clipped by 4 bases and J by 2 bases; unmatched bases: 10. The CDR3 loop spans 17 amino acids. Germline V gene sequence: CDR1 MNHEY, CDR2 SMNVEV (reference sequence). The CDR3, as DNA: TGTGCCAGCAGTTCAACCGGGACAGGGGCGCCACAAGAGACCCAGTACTTC. Its translation: CASSSTGTGAPQETQYF.

There are a few counts of this clonotype. The chain links TRBV10-3 to TRBJ1-5, with D tentatively TRBD1 (5 bases). The CDR3 is 13 residues long. The V end was cut by 6 bases, the J end by 2 bases, with 8 bases between. Germline-derived CDR1 and CDR2 are ENHRY and SYGVKD. The CDR3 loop is CAIRETGNQPQHF. DNA for the CDR3: TGTGCCATCAGGGAGACAGGCAATCAGCCCCAGCATTTT.

This rearrangement joins TRBV5-4 to TRBJ2-3; D gene uncertain. Germline V CDR1 and CDR2: SGHNT, YYREEE (reference sequence). The CDR3 spans 14 residues. Between the trimmed V and J ends, which lost 1 base and 5 bases, there was a span of 11 bases. This chain's CDR3 is CASSLMAFRDTQYF. The CDR3 bases are TGTGCCAGCAGCTTGATGGCCTTTCGAGATACGCAGTATTTT.

The genes are TRBV27 and TRBJ2-7; D is unresolved. Germline V lookup: CDR1 MNHEY, CDR2 SMNVEV (reference sequence). Trimming cost V 6 bases and J 2 bases, with 17 bases left between them. The CDR3 has 15 amino acids. CDR3 in DNA: TGTGCCAGCAGGTTAGGAATTAGCACCGCCTACGAGCAGTACTTC. This translates into CASRLGISTAYEQYF.

V gene TRBV29-1 combines with J gene TRBJ2-3, with D perhaps matching TRBD2 (5 bases). Per the germline V gene, CDR1 is SQVTM and CDR2 is ANQGSEA. The CDR3 totals 12 residues. Trimming stripped 7 bases from V and 0 bases from J, with 8 bases between. Here the CDR3 reads CSGTPSTDTQYF. In DNA form, the CDR3 reads TGCAGCGGGACTCCTAGCACAGATACGCAGTATTTT.